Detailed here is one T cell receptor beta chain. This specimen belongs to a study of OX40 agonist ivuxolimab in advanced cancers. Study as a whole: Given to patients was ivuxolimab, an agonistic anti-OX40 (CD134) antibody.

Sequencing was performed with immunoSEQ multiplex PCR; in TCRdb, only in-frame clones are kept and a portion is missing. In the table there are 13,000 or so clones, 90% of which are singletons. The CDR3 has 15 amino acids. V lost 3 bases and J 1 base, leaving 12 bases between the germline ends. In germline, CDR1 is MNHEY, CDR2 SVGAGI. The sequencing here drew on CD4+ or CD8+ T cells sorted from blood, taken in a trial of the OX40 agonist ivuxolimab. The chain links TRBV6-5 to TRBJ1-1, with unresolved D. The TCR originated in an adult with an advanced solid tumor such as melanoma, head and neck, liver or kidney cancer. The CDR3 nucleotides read TGTGCCAGCAGTTATGGTAAAGGATCGAACACTGAAGCTTTCTTT. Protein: CASSYGKGSNTEAFF.